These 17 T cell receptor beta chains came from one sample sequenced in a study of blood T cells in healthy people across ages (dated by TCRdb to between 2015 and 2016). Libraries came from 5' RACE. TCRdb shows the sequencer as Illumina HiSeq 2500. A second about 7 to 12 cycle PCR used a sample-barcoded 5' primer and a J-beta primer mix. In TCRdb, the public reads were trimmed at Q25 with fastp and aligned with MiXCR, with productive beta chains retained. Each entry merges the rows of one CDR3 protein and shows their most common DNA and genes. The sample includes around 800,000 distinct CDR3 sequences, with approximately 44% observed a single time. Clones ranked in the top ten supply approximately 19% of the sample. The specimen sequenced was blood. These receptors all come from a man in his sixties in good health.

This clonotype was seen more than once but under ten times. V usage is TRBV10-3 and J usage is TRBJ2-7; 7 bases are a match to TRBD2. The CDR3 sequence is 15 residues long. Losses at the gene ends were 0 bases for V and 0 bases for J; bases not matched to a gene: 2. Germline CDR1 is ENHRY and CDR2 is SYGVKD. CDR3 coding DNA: TGTGCCATCAGTGAGTCCGGGGAGGGCTCCTACGAGCAGTACTTC. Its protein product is CAISESGEGSYEQYF.

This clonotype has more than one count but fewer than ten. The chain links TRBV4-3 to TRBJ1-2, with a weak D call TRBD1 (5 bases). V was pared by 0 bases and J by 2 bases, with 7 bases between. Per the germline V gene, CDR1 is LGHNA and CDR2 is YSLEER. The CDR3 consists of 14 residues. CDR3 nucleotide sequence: TGCGCCAGCAGCCAAGATCAGGGAAACTATGGCTACACCTTC. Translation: CASSQDQGNYGYTF.

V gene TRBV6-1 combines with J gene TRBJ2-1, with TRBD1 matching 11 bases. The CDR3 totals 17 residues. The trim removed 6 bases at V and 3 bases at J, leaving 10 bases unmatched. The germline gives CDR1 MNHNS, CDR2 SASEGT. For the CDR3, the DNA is TGTGCCAGCAGCTCATTAAGGGGGACAGGGGGCTACAATGAGCAGTTCTTC. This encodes CASSSLRGTGGYNEQFF.

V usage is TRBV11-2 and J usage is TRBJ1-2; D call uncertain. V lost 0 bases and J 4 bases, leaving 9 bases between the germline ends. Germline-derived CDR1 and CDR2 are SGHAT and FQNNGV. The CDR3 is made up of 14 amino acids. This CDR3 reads CASSLDYKTYGYTF. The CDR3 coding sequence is TGTGCCAGCAGCTTAGATTACAAGACCTATGGCTACACCTTC.

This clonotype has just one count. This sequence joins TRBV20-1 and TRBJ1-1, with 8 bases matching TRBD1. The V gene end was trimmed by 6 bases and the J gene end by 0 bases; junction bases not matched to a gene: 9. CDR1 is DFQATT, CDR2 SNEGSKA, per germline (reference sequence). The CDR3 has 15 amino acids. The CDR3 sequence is CSANRQGRMNTEAFF. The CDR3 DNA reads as TGCAGTGCCAATAGACAGGGGCGCATGAACACTGAAGCTTTCTTT.

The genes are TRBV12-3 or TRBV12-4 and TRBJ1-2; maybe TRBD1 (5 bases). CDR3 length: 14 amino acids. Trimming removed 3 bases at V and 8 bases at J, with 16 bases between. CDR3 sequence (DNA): TGTGCCAGCAGTTTGATATCTTGGGGGGTCGGCTACACCTTC. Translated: CASSLISWGVGYTF.

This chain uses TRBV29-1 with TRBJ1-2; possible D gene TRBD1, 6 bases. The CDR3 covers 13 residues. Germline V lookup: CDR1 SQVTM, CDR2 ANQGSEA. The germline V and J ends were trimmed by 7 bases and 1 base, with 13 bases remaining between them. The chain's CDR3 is CSAVGGINYGYTF. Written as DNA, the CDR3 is TGCAGCGCTGTAGGGGGGATTAACTATGGCTACACCTTC.

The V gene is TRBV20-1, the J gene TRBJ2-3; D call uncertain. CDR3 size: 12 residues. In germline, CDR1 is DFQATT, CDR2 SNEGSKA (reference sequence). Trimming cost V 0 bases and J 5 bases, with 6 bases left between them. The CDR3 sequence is CSARDSGDTQYF. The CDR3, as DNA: TGCAGTGCTAGAGATTCAGGAGATACGCAGTATTTT.

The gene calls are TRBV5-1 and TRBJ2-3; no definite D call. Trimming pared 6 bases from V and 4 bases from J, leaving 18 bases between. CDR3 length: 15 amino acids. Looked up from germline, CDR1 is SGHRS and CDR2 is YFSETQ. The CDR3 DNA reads TGCGCCAGCACTCAATGGACGGGTGAAGCAGATACGCAGTATTTT. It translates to CASTQWTGEADTQYF.

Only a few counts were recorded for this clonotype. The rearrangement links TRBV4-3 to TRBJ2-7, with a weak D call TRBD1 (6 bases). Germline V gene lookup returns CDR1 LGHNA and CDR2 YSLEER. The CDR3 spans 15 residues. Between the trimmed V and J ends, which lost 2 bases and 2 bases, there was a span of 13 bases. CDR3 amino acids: CASSQRLDSAYEQYF. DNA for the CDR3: TGCGCCAGCAGCCAAAGACTGGACAGCGCCTACGAGCAGTACTTC.

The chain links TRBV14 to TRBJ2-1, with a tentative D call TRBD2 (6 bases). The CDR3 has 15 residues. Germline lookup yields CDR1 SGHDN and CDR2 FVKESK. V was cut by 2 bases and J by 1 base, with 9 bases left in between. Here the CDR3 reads CASSQTSSSYNEQFF. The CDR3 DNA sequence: TGTGCCAGCAGCCAAACTAGCTCATCCTACAATGAGCAGTTCTTC.

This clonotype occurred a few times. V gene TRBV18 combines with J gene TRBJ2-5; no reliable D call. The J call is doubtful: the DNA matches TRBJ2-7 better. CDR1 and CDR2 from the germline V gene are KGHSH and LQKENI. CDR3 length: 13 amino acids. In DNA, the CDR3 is TGTGCCAGCTCACCAGGGAACGGGCACGAGCAGTACTTC. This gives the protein CASSPGNGHEQYF.

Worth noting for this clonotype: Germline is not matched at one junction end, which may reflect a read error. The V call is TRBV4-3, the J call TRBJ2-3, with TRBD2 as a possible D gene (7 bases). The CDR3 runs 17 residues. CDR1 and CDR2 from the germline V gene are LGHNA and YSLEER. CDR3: CASTQFRGLADTDTQYF. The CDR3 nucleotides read TGCGCCAGCACCCAATTTCGGGGGCTAGCGGACACAGATACGCAGTATTTT.

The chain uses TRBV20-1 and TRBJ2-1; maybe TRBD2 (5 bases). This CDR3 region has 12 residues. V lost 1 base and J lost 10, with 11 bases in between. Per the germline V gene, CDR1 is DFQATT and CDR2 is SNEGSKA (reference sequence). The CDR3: CSARAEGREQFF. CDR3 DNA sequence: TGCAGTGCTAGAGCTGAGGGCCGGGAGCAGTTCTTC.

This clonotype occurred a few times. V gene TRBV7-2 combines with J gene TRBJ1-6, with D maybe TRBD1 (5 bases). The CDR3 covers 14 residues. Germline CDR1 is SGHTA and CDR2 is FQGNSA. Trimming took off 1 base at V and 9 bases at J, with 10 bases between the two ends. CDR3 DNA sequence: TGTGCCAGCAGCTTAGTAGGGGTTCGTTCACCCCTCCACTTT. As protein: CASSLVGVRSPLHF.

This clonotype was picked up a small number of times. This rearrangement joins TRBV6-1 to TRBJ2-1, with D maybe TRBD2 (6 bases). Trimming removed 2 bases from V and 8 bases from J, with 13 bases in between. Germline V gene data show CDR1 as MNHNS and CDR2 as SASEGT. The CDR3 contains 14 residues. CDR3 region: CASSEKPRGDEQFF. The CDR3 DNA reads TGTGCCAGCAGTGAAAAACCACGCGGGGATGAGCAGTTCTTC.

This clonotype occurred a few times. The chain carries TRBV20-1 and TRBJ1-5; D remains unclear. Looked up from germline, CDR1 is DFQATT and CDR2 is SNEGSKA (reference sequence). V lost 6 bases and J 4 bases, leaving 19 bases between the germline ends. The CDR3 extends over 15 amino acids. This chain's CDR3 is CSAKGPRRENQPQHF. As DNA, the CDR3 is TGCAGTGCCAAAGGACCCCGGAGGGAGAATCAGCCCCAGCATTTT.